These 16 T cell receptor beta chains came from one sample sequenced in a study of T-cell reconstitution after alpha-beta-depleted transplantation in children (TCRdb year 2016). This sample's treatment or condition label indicates: allogeneic hematopoietic cell transplantation with graft depleted of TCRalphabeta T cells and CD19 B cells. Libraries came from PCR. The run used an Illumina HiSeq 2500. TCR libraries were prepared with molecular barcoding, using unique molecular identifiers to normalize TCRbeta repertoire quantification. The raw public reads went through TCRdb reprocessing: fastp at Q25, MiXCR clone calling, in-frame beta chains kept. Rows are combined by CDR3 protein, so each entry shows the most common genes and DNA. This sample is represented by approximately 650,000 distinct CDR3 sequences; around 13% of them were singletons. 0.79% of the sample is in the top ten clones. The specimen comprised PBMCs, sampled before TCRalphabeta/CD19-depleted stem cell transplant. These receptors were taken from a girl aged 2-15 years with congenital amegakaryocytic thrombocytopenia, due to receive a stem cell transplant.

The rearrangement links TRBV10-3 to TRBJ2-7, with D unclear. Germline V gene lookup returns CDR1 ENHRY and CDR2 SYGVKD. CDR3 length: 12 residues. The V gene lost 10 bases and the J gene lost 6 bases, with 16 bases spanning the gap. For the CDR3, the DNA is TGTGCCAGCCCGCCCACGTTAGGCGAGCAGTACTTC. This encodes CASPPTLGEQYF.

This clonotype occurred many times. The chain recombines TRBV5-1 with TRBJ1-1; D gene ambiguous. Trimming removed 2 bases at V and 4 bases at J, with 9 bases between. CDR1 SGHRS and CDR2 YFSETQ come from the germline V gene. The CDR3 has 13 amino acids. The CDR3 nucleotides are TGCGCCAGCAGCTTCTCTAGTTTCACTGAAGCTTTCTTT. It codes for CASSFSSFTEAFF.

A note on this clonotype: A much more abundant neighbour one base away suggests this may be a read error. The V and J genes are TRBV12-3 or TRBV12-4 and TRBJ2-2; D gene uncertain. This CDR3 is 14 amino acids long. CDR3 sequence (DNA): TGTGCCGGCAGTCCCCGGCCGGCTTCTGGGGAGCTGTTTTTT. It specifies CAGSPRPASGELFF.

Ten or more counts support this clonotype. The V gene is TRBV28, the J gene TRBJ2-5; D is unclear. The germline gives CDR1 MDHEN, CDR2 SYDVKM. The V end was cut by 7 bases, the J end by 5 bases, with 14 bases between. The CDR3 has 13 residues. The DNA of the CDR3 is TGTGCCAGCATCGAGCGTTTCTCGGAGACCCAGTACTTC. Translated: CASIERFSETQYF.

The V call is TRBV10-3, the J call TRBJ2-1; 15 positions match TRBD2. Per the germline V gene, CDR1 is ENHRY and CDR2 is SYGVKD. The V gene end was trimmed by 3 bases and the J gene end by 2 bases; junction bases not matched to a gene: 5. The CDR3 extends over 18 amino acids. This CDR3 reads CAISDAGLAGGPYNEQFF. The DNA of the CDR3 is TGTGCCATCAGTGATGCGGGACTAGCGGGAGGTCCCTACAATGAGCAGTTCTTC.

The CDR3 protein is CASTHGLGFFNEQFF. CDR3 bases: TGTGCCAGTACCCATGGACTAGGTTTTTTTAATGAGCAGTTCTTC. The gene calls are TRBV19 and TRBJ2-1, with TRBD2 identical over 7 bases. The ends lost 7 bases at V and 7 bases at J; junction bases unmatched: 13. CDR1 and CDR2 (germline): LNHDA, SQIVND (reference sequence). The length of the CDR3 is 15 residues.

V usage is TRBV6-2 or TRBV6-3 and J usage is TRBJ2-7; the match to TRBD2 covers 7 bases. V gave up 4 bases and J gave up 0 bases; unmatched junction bases: 9. In germline, CDR1 is MNHEY, CDR2 SVGEGT. The CDR3 is 16 amino acids. CDR3 in DNA: TGTGCCAGCAGTTCTCTTACTAGCGTGAGCTCCTACGAGCAGTACTTC. This gives the protein CASSSLTSVSSYEQYF.

As regards this clonotype: Possible read error: a much larger clone is one base away. This chain uses TRBV20-1 with TRBJ1-4; possibly TRBD1 for D (6 bases). The CDR3 consists of 13 residues. Germline V lookup: CDR1 DFQATT, CDR2 SNEGSKA (reference sequence). CDR3: CSARTVTNEKLLF. The DNA for the CDR3 is TGCAGTGCCCGGACAGTCACTAATGAAAAACTGCTTTTT.

This clonotype appeared many times. The CDR3 spells CSAQTSADTQYF. CDR3 in DNA: TGCAGTGCTCAAACATCGGCGGATACGCAGTATTTT. This chain joins TRBV20-1 and TRBJ2-3; D is ambiguous. The CDR3 is 12 amino acids. Between the trimmed V and J ends, which lost 5 bases and 6 bases, there was a span of 12 bases. CDR1 is DFQATT and CDR2 is SNEGSKA in the germline V gene (reference sequence).

This chain links TRBV6-1 with TRBJ2-5, with D possibly being TRBD1 or TRBD2 (5 bases each). This CDR3 region has 16 residues. The germline CDR1 and CDR2 sequences are MNHNS and SASEGT. The V gene lost 1 base and the J gene lost 3 bases, with 15 bases spanning the gap. The CDR3 DNA reads as TGTGCCAGCAGTGAAGAACCGGCCCTGGGGGAAGAGACCCAGTACTTC. Its protein product is CASSEEPALGEETQYF.

This clonotype was detected ten times or more. The chain combines TRBV12-3 or TRBV12-4 with TRBJ2-7; TRBD1 matches at 8 bases. CDR3 length equals 14 residues. Trimming cost V 3 bases and J 4 bases; bases outside gene matches: 5. In DNA, the CDR3 is TGTGCCAGCAGTTTGGGGGACAGGCTTTACGAGCAGTACTTC. This encodes CASSLGDRLYEQYF.

J is TRBJ2-1 and V is TRBV7-3; D may be TRBD2 (6 bases). Per germline, CDR1 SGHTA and CDR2 FQGTGA. Between the trimmed V and J ends, which lost 1 base and 9 bases, there was a span of 34 bases. The CDR3 runs 21 residues. CDR3 sequence reads: CASSLKSRLVLGLDLGIEQFF. The DNA for the CDR3 is TGTGCCAGCAGCTTAAAGAGCCGGCTGGTTTTGGGACTGGACTTAGGGATTGAGCAGTTCTTC.

The chain carries TRBV18 and TRBJ1-3; D call uncertain. V was pared by 0 bases and J by 2 bases, with 8 bases between. The CDR3 runs 15 residues. Germline lookup yields CDR1 KGHSH and CDR2 LQKENI. The DNA of the CDR3 is TGTGCCAGCTCACCACCCCTTCTGACTGGAAACACCATATATTTT. Translated, it gives CASSPPLLTGNTIYF.

This clonotype was detected once. A much larger clone differs from this one at a single base, so this may be a read error. The rearrangement joins TRBV20-1 to TRBJ2-1; 11 nucleotides align to TRBD2. CDR1 DFQATT and CDR2 SNEGSKA come from the germline V gene (reference sequence). The CDR3 totals 16 residues. The CDR3 reads CCARSRGLAVYNEQFF. In DNA, the CDR3 is TGCTGTGCTAGATCCAGGGGACTAGCGGTTTACAATGAGCAGTTCTTC.

This clonotype was found a few times. The J gene is TRBJ2-1, the V gene TRBV27; 9 bases agree with TRBD2. This CDR3 has 16 amino acids. After removal of 0 bases from V and 2 bases from J, the junction contained 2 bases not matched to a gene. Germline V gives CDR1 MNHEY, CDR2 SMNVEV (reference sequence). CDR3 coding DNA: TGTGCCAGCAGTTTATCGCGGGAGGGGCCCTACAATGAGCAGTTCTTC. This translates into CASSLSREGPYNEQFF.

This clonotype was counted ten times or more. This chain joins TRBV18 and TRBJ2-7; 9 bases line up with TRBD2. There are 15 residues in the CDR3. V dropped 5 bases and J dropped 2; count of bases not matched to a gene: 7. CDR1 and CDR2 from the germline V gene are KGHSH and LQKENI. The CDR3 DNA follows: TGTGCCAGCTCATCCGGACTAGCGACAACCTACGAGCAGTACTTC. Protein product: CASSSGLATTYEQYF.